The entry below describes one TCR beta chain. There is no known antigen for this receptor. Base qualities are not provided; no much larger clone lies one nucleotide away. The method behind the library was the immunoSEQ multiplex PCR assay. Alongside multiparametric flow cytometry, deep sequencing of rearranged TCR beta loci was used to profile the T cell repertoires. TCRdb stores this immuneACCESS table with in-frame sequences only. Part of the clones is absent; in the studies checked, under half of the shortfall reflects unresolved V genes, and no reason is known for the rest. The sample table records about 70,000 clones; around 93% of these occur just once. The top ten clones comprise 2.2% of the sample. This sample was included in a study of lymphopenia after photon versus proton radiotherapy (dated by TCRdb to the late 2010s). Broadly, across the study: Photon and proton radiation therapy were compared by the study for their immunological effects in patients with gastrointestinal tumors who developed high-grade lymphopenia. The goal of the study was to characterize the differences between the two radiation modalities in how they affect the immune system. A cohort of around 21 patients with gastrointestinal tumors who received either photon or proton therapy and subsequently developed lymphopenia was included.

V has 6 bases trimmed and J has 4 bases trimmed; junction bases matching no gene number 3. Looking up the germline V gene yields CDR1 SQVTM and CDR2 ANQGSEA. The CDR3 goes from the cysteine to the phenylalanine over 12 residues. Only CDR3 DNA is held: 36 bases, read in frame from base 1. The research as a whole found: During treatment, patients who received proton therapy stayed relatively stable, whereas patients who received photon therapy lost naive T cells and TCR diversity and gained effector/memory populations. The authors looked at the survival association only in patients who died, and they framed better survival with proton therapy as a possibility rather than a demonstrated result. Across the cohort, an inverse correlation was found between a larger post-nadir drop in TCR diversity and overall survival time among patients who died. After the lymphocyte count nadir, repertoires from photon-treated patients showed oligoclonal expansion, particularly of CD8+ Temra cells, and this expansion drove the decline in diversity.

The rearranged chain carries TRBV29-1 and TRBJ2-7; a stretch of 10 junction bases matches TRBD1. The input for sequencing was peripheral blood, taken from a patient treated with photon-based radiotherapy. The source of this sequence is a woman aged 40 to 50 with cholangiocarcinoma. The CDR3: CSVPGQGYEQYF. The nucleotides read TGCAGCGTCCCGGGACAGGGGTACGAGCAGTACTTC.